These T cell receptor beta chains were read from a single sample in a study of T cell repertoires in cytomegalovirus infection. These receptors' targets are unknown. MiXCR, run by TCRdb on the reads, gives a single entry per CDR3 protein. The sample lists 55,000 to 70,000 distinct CDR3 sequences, approximately 22% occurring once. Input material: PBMCs, sequenced either directly or after in vitro stimulation (not recorded which). The receptors derive from a human donor in good health (CMV status not recorded). Some clones in this sample may be carry-over from other donors' samples. Both conserved end residues are part of each CDR3. Fields, in order: D gene, clone size, V gene, J gene, CDR3 protein, CDR3 DNA. The D gene is left open where the match is weak. Not all rows give a size; the values are once, few, many and, for expanded clones, a class.

D: NA; size: NA; V: TRBV5-6; J: TRBJ2-1; CDR3: CASSFEGLPYNEQFF; DNA: TGTGCCAGCAGCTTTGAAGGACTCCCCTACAATGAGCAGTTCTTC
D: NA; size: many; V: TRBV7-9; J: TRBJ1-2; CDR3: CASSLGVNYGYTF; DNA: TGTGCCAGCAGCTTAGGCGTGAACTATGGCTACACCTTC
D: NA; size: many; V: TRBV6-5; J: TRBJ2-1; CDR3: CASSYSLPSGTYNEQFF; DNA: TGTGCCAGCAGTTACTCTCTACCCAGCGGTACCTACAATGAGCAGTTCTTC
D: TRBD1; size: many; V: TRBV7-2; J: TRBJ2-7; CDR3: CASSRDSGYEQYF; DNA: TGTGCCAGCAGCCGGGACAGTGGCTACGAGCAGTACTTC
D: NA; size: NA; V: TRBV4-3; J: TRBJ2-7; CDR3: CASSLGVESEQYF; DNA: TGCGCCAGCAGCCTCGGGGTCGAGTCCGAGCAGTACTTC
D: TRBD2; size: NA; V: TRBV13; J: TRBJ2-3; CDR3: CASSSSGTDTQYF; DNA: TGTGCCAGCAGCTCTAGCGGGACAGATACGCAGTATTTT
D: NA; size: once; V: TRBV6-5; J: TRBJ2-1; CDR3: CASRPGGKYNEQFF; DNA: TGTGCCAGCAGGCCAGGGGGGAAATACAATGAGCAGTTCTTC
D: NA; size: NA; V: TRBV5-4; J: TRBJ2-7; CDR3: CASSLLGGSYEQYF; DNA: TGTGCCAGCAGCCTACTCGGAGGCTCCTACGAGCAGTACTTC
D: TRBD2; size: many; V: TRBV7-2; J: TRBJ2-7; CDR3: CASTAPTSGRIDEQYF; DNA: TGTGCCAGCACGGCCCCCACTAGCGGGAGAATCGACGAGCAGTACTTC
D: TRBD2; size: few; V: TRBV4-1; J: TRBJ2-3; CDR3: CASSQNLAGGIDTQYF; DNA: TGCGCCAGCAGCCAGAATCTAGCGGGAGGTATTGATACGCAGTATTTT
D: NA; size: few; V: TRBV12-3/TRBV12-4; J: TRBJ1-3; CDR3: CASFPRTLNLGGNTIYF; DNA: TGTGCCAGCTTTCCACGGACTCTCAATTTAGGGGGAAACACCATATATTTT
D: NA; size: NA; V: TRBV6-5; J: TRBJ1-5; CDR3: CASSYSSTGQPQHF; DNA: TGTGCCAGCAGTTACTCGAGCACCGGTCAGCCCCAGCATTTT
D: NA; size: NA; V: TRBV12-3/TRBV12-4; J: TRBJ1-1; CDR3: CASSPDTGNNTEAFF; DNA: TGTGCCAGCAGCCCCGATACAGGGAATAACACTGAAGCTTTCTTT
D: TRBD2; size: NA; V: TRBV20-1; J: TRBJ2-3; CDR3: CSATAFSGRNTDTQYF; DNA: TGCAGTGCAACAGCTTTCAGCGGGAGGAACACAGATACGCAGTATTTT
D: NA; size: many; V: TRBV12-3/TRBV12-4; J: TRBJ1-2; CDR3: CASSLAHNYPYGYTF; DNA: TGTGCCAGCAGTTTAGCGCACAACTATCCTTATGGCTACACCTTC
D: NA; size: NA; V: TRBV7-9; J: TRBJ2-1; CDR3: CASSPGVFVGSYNEQFF; DNA: TGTGCCAGCAGCCCGGGGGTCTTCGTAGGGTCCTACAATGAGCAGTTCTTC
D: NA; size: few; V: TRBV5-6; J: TRBJ2-3; CDR3: CASSFSGRGTDTQYF; DNA: TGTGCCAGCAGCTTCTCGGGGAGAGGCACAGATACGCAGTATTTT
D: TRBD2; size: many; V: TRBV7-2; J: TRBJ2-1; CDR3: CASSFSPGSGSSYNEQFF; DNA: TGTGCCAGCAGCTTCTCTCCGGGTAGCGGGAGTTCCTACAATGAGCAGTTCTTC
D: TRBD1; size: NA; V: TRBV29-1; J: TRBJ1-1; CDR3: CSARTGMNTEAFF; DNA: TGCAGCGCTAGGACAGGGATGAACACTGAAGCTTTCTTT
D: TRBD1; size: NA; V: TRBV7-2; J: TRBJ2-3; CDR3: CASSPGTVGTDTQYF; DNA: TGTGCCAGCAGCCCGGGGACAGTAGGCACAGATACGCAGTATTTT
D: NA; size: many; V: TRBV7-2; J: TRBJ2-7; CDR3: CASSLGGPYEQYF; DNA: TGTGCCAGCAGCTTAGGGGGCCCTTACGAGCAGTACTTC
D: TRBD2; size: many; V: TRBV6-1; J: TRBJ2-3; CDR3: CASSELPAGGGDTQYF; DNA: TGTGCCAGCAGTGAACTACCAGCGGGAGGTGGAGATACGCAGTATTTT
D: NA; size: NA; V: TRBV6-2/TRBV6-3; J: TRBJ2-1; CDR3: CASSGGLDYNEQFF; DNA: TGTGCCAGCAGTGGGGGTCTAGACTACAATGAGCAGTTCTTC
D: NA; size: many; V: TRBV7-2; J: TRBJ1-1; CDR3: CASSLAHSENTEAFF; DNA: TGTGCCAGCAGCTTAGCGCATTCCGAGAACACTGAAGCTTTCTTT
D: TRBD1; size: NA; V: TRBV10-3; J: TRBJ1-5; CDR3: CAISSTTGQGNNQPQHF; DNA: TGTGCCATCAGTTCCACCACCGGACAGGGGAACAATCAGCCCCAGCATTTT
D: NA; size: few; V: TRBV6-1; J: TRBJ2-6; CDR3: CASSATDTAGANVLTF; DNA: TGTGCCAGCAGTGCCACCGACACGGCTGGGGCCAACGTCCTGACTTTC
D: NA; size: many; V: TRBV7-2; J: TRBJ2-7; CDR3: CASSLKAQLEQYF; DNA: TGTGCCAGCAGCTTGAAGGCCCAGCTCGAGCAGTACTTC
D: NA; size: few; V: TRBV4-1; J: TRBJ1-3; CDR3: CASSQDRTTGNTIYF; DNA: TGCGCCAGCAGCCAAGATCGGACTACGGGAAACACCATATATTTT
D: TRBD2; size: many; V: TRBV6-1; J: TRBJ2-3; CDR3: CASSTGLAGAYTQYF; DNA: TGTGCCAGCAGCACGGGACTAGCGGGAGCTTATACGCAGTATTTT
D: TRBD2; size: few; V: TRBV29-1; J: TRBJ2-3; CDR3: CSVEREASGRAITDTQYF; DNA: TGCAGCGTTGAAAGGGAGGCTAGCGGGAGGGCGATCACAGATACGCAGTATTTT
D: TRBD1; size: few; V: TRBV28; J: TRBJ2-1; CDR3: CASSKTGWGEQFF; DNA: TGTGCCAGCAGTAAGACAGGGTGGGGTGAGCAGTTCTTC
D: NA; size: many; V: TRBV12-3/TRBV12-4; J: TRBJ1-2; CDR3: CASSLAQGPFHYGYTF; DNA: TGTGCCAGCAGTTTGGCACAGGGACCCTTTCACTATGGCTACACCTTC
D: TRBD1; size: few; V: TRBV28; J: TRBJ1-4; CDR3: CASSPQTGRDEKLFF; DNA: TGTGCCAGCAGTCCTCAGACAGGGAGAGATGAAAAACTGTTTTTT
D: NA; size: NA; V: TRBV11-2; J: TRBJ1-3; CDR3: CASSFQGAGNTIYF; DNA: TGTGCCAGCAGCTTCCAGGGCGCTGGAAACACCATATATTTT
D: TRBD2; size: NA; V: TRBV7-6; J: TRBJ2-2; CDR3: CASSSRLAGGDTGELFF; DNA: TGTGCCAGCAGCTCGAGACTAGCGGGAGGAGACACCGGGGAGCTGTTTTTT
D: TRBD1; size: few; V: TRBV20-1; J: TRBJ2-5; CDR3: CSATDRGQETQYF; DNA: TGCAGTGCTACGGACAGGGGACAAGAGACCCAGTACTTC
D: NA; size: few; V: TRBV11-1; J: TRBJ2-2; CDR3: CASSLFTESGELFF; DNA: TGTGCCAGCAGCTTATTCACAGAATCCGGGGAGCTGTTTTTT
D: NA; size: NA; V: TRBV9; J: TRBJ1-3; CDR3: CASSVLGNSGNTIYF; DNA: TGTGCCAGCAGCGTCCTCGGGAACTCTGGAAACACCATATATTTT
D: TRBD2; size: few; V: TRBV5-1; J: TRBJ2-3; CDR3: CASSSGREGRGDTQYF; DNA: TGCGCCAGCAGCTCAGGGCGGGAGGGCCGAGGAGATACGCAGTATTTT
D: NA; size: few; V: TRBV12-3/TRBV12-4; J: TRBJ2-5; CDR3: CASSFSLHENQETQYF; DNA: TGTGCCAGCAGTTTTTCCCTACACGAAAACCAAGAGACCCAGTACTTC
D: TRBD2; size: NA; V: TRBV15; J: TRBJ2-3; CDR3: CATSTGTSGTDTQYF; DNA: TGTGCCACCAGCACAGGAACTAGCGGCACAGATACGCAGTATTTT
D: NA; size: many; V: TRBV7-6; J: TRBJ2-7; CDR3: CASSPDRPYEQYF; DNA: TGTGCCAGCAGCCCCGACAGGCCTTACGAGCAGTACTTC
D: NA; size: few; V: TRBV12-3/TRBV12-4; J: TRBJ1-4; CDR3: CASSLALGFANEKLFF; DNA: TGTGCCAGCAGTTTAGCGCTAGGGTTTGCTAATGAAAAACTGTTTTTT
D: NA; size: NA; V: TRBV5-1; J: TRBJ1-3; CDR3: CASSFSTASKRNTIYF; DNA: TGCGCCAGCAGCTTTTCGACAGCCTCAAAGAGAAACACCATATATTTT
D: TRBD1; size: NA; V: TRBV5-4; J: TRBJ1-1; CDR3: CASSWDRAGTEAFF; DNA: TGTGCCAGCAGCTGGGACAGGGCGGGAACTGAAGCTTTCTTT
D: TRBD2; size: many; V: TRBV7-8; J: TRBJ2-7; CDR3: CASSPGLVGLRNEQYF; DNA: TGTGCCAGCAGCCCGGGACTAGTCGGCCTTCGGAACGAGCAGTACTTC
D: NA; size: NA; V: TRBV12-5; J: TRBJ1-4; CDR3: CASGLVILGTNRGQEKLFF; DNA: TGTGCTAGTGGTTTGGTAATTCTCGGGACAAATCGGGGGCAGGAAAAACTGTTTTTT
D: NA; size: NA; V: TRBV7-2; J: TRBJ2-1; CDR3: CASSRLFPEQFF; DNA: TGTGCCAGCAGCCGACTTTTTCCTGAGCAGTTCTTC